These T cell receptor beta chains were read from a single sample in a study of T cells after yellow fever vaccination. Using its own MiXCR run on the 5' RACE reads, TCRdb lists one record per CDR3 protein. The sample lists 550,000 to 750,000 distinct CDR3 sequences, approximately 13% occurring once. The sample consisted of PBMCs, taken on the day of the yellow fever booster vaccination. The receptors originated from a man in his thirties or forties who received the YFV17D yellow fever vaccine. Both conserved end residues are part of each CDR3. D genes are given only for firm matches. Size values are once, few and many counts, or a class for expanded clones, and some rows have none.

>TRBJ2-3|NA|few|TRBV12-3/TRBV12-4
CASSFQGMVADTQYF
TGTGCCAGCAGTTTCCAGGGGATGGTGGCAGATACGCAGTATTTT
>TRBJ1-1|NA|few|TRBV19
CASRPTDSRTEAFF
TGTGCCAGTAGACCGACCGATAGCCGGACTGAAGCTTTCTTT
>TRBJ2-1|NA|few|TRBV5-1
CASSFLDEQFF
TGCGCCAGCAGCTTTCTCGATGAGCAGTTCTTC
>TRBJ2-3|NA|NA|TRBV6-2/TRBV6-3
CASSKDTQYF
TGTGCCAGCAGTAAGGATACGCAGTATTTT
>TRBJ1-1|NA|few|TRBV25-1
CASSESGHRIVFF
TGTGCCAGCAGTGAATCGGGACACCGGATTGTTTTCTTT
>TRBJ2-4|NA|few|TRBV4-3
CASSQEVAKNIQYF
TGCGCCAGCAGCCAAGAAGTAGCCAAAAACATTCAGTACTTC
>TRBJ2-1|TRBD2|NA|TRBV6-2/TRBV6-3
CASTPLRLAGSYNEQFF
TGTGCCAGCACCCCACTGCGACTAGCGGGCTCCTACAATGAGCAGTTCTTC
>TRBJ1-2|NA|NA|TRBV4-3
CASSQDSAGLGGYTF
TGCGCCAGCAGCCAAGATTCGGCAGGGCTGGGTGGCTACACCTTC
>TRBJ1-1|NA|NA|TRBV27
CASSGAVGGAFF
TGTGCCAGCAGTGGGGCGGTGGGGGGAGCTTTCTTT
>TRBJ2-2|NA|few|TRBV4-2
CASSQELVGTGELFF
TGTGCCAGCAGCCAAGAGTTAGTGGGAACCGGGGAGCTGTTTTTT
>TRBJ2-2|TRBD1|few|TRBV29-1
CSVRDRVDNGELFF
TGCAGCGTCCGTGACAGGGTCGATAACGGGGAGCTGTTTTTT
>TRBJ1-4|NA|NA|TRBV19
CASSIGRRNEKLFF
TGTGCCAGTAGTATAGGTCGCCGTAATGAAAAACTGTTTTTT
>TRBJ1-2|NA|NA|TRBV6-6
CASSYSQGGYTF
TGTGCCAGCAGTTACTCGCAGGGTGGCTACACCTTC
>TRBJ1-1|NA|NA|TRBV7-3
CASKGTEMNTEAFF
TGTGCCAGCAAGGGGACGGAAATGAACACTGAAGCTTTCTTT
>TRBJ2-1|TRBD2|NA|TRBV30
CAWASGSGNEQFF
TGTGCCTGGGCTAGCGGGTCTGGAAATGAGCAGTTCTTC
>TRBJ2-7|NA|few|TRBV29-1
CSSRDGTYEQYF
TGCAGCTCAAGGGACGGAACCTACGAGCAGTACTTC
>TRBJ2-5|TRBD2|NA|TRBV3-1
CASSQGLAGAQGQETQYF
TGTGCCAGCAGCCAAGGACTAGCGGGAGCTCAGGGACAAGAGACCCAGTACTTC
>TRBJ1-6|NA|NA|TRBV7-2
CASSLIRAPNSPLHF
TGTGCCAGCAGCTTGATTCGGGCCCCTAATTCACCCCTCCACTTT
>TRBJ2-1|NA|few|TRBV5-1
CASESGMGNEQFF
TGCGCCAGCGAATCGGGGATGGGCAATGAGCAGTTCTTC
>TRBJ2-7|NA|NA|TRBV5-6
CASSFGRLAYEQYF
TGTGCCAGCAGCTTTGGACGGCTCGCCTACGAGCAGTACTTC
>TRBJ2-5|NA|NA|TRBV7-8
CASSLGQGGTETQYF
TGTGCCAGCAGCTTAGGGCAGGGGGGTACTGAGACCCAGTACTTC
>TRBJ2-7|TRBD1|NA|TRBV7-2
CASSLTSGQGYEHYF
TGTGCCAGCAGCTTAACATCGGGACAGGGTTACGAGCATTACTTC
>TRBJ2-3|NA|many|TRBV19
CASSTLRLTDTQYF
TGTGCCAGTAGTACTCTCCGGCTCACAGATACGCAGTATTTT
>TRBJ2-1|TRBD2|NA|TRBV20-1
CSARMGTTFYNEQFF
TGCAGTGCTAGGATGGGGACTACCTTCTACAATGAGCAGTTCTTC
>TRBJ2-7|NA|few|TRBV7-6
CASSLATRADEQYF
TGTGCCAGCAGCTTAGCGACTAGAGCGGACGAGCAGTACTTC
>TRBJ2-7|TRBD1|few|TRBV4-1
CASSQDRTGGEQYF
TGCGCCAGCAGCCAAGATCGGACAGGGGGTGAGCAGTACTTC
>TRBJ2-1|TRBD2|NA|TRBV30
CAWTRGEGNEQFF
TGTGCCTGGACCAGAGGGGAGGGCAATGAGCAGTTCTTC
>TRBJ2-7|TRBD2|NA|TRBV6-2/TRBV6-3
CASSYPTDPTSGSVEQYF
TGTGCCAGCAGTTACCCGACTGATCCGACTAGCGGGAGTGTTGAGCAGTACTTC
>TRBJ2-7|TRBD2|NA|TRBV20-1
CSAVAGFSYEQYF
TGCAGCGCAGTAGCGGGATTCTCCTACGAGCAGTACTTC
>TRBJ1-1|NA|few|TRBV19
CASIPLRGPNTEAFF
TGTGCCAGTATCCCTCTGAGGGGCCCCAACACTGAAGCTTTCTTT
>TRBJ2-1|NA|NA|TRBV19
CASSEKQGKILNEQFF
TGTGCCAGTAGTGAAAAACAGGGAAAAATTCTCAATGAGCAGTTCTTC
>TRBJ2-7|TRBD1|few|TRBV2
CASRGGTGDEQYF
TGTGCCAGCAGGGGAGGGACAGGGGATGAGCAGTACTTC
>TRBJ1-4|NA|NA|TRBV29-1
CSAGRATNEKLFF
TGCAGCGCCGGACGTGCAACTAATGAAAAACTGTTTTTT
>TRBJ1-1|NA|few|TRBV6-6
CASNFGDNVAFF
TGTGCCAGCAATTTCGGCGATAACGTAGCTTTCTTT
>TRBJ1-2|NA|NA|TRBV2
CASSGQSWGYTF
TGTGCCAGTTCAGGACAGTCGTGGGGCTACACCTTC
>TRBJ2-7|TRBD2|NA|TRBV9
CASSVLAGGPDTLTDEQYF
TGTGCCAGCTCAGTCCTAGCGGGAGGGCCAGATACCCTTACGGACGAGCAGTACTTC
>TRBJ2-1|NA|NA|TRBV20-1
CSAYPLRGSYNEQFF
TGCAGTGCTTACCCACTTAGAGGATCCTACAATGAGCAGTTCTTC
>TRBJ1-2|TRBD1|NA|TRBV20-1
CSAPTGIDYGYTF
TGCAGTGCTCCGACAGGGATTGACTATGGCTACACCTTC
>TRBJ2-7|NA|NA|TRBV29-1
CSVEGTVGGGSSYEQYF
TGCAGCGTTGAAGGGACGGTTGGTGGCGGAAGCTCCTACGAGCAGTACTTC
>TRBJ2-1|NA|NA|TRBV5-1
CASSAGPPDNEQFF
TGCGCCAGCAGCGCAGGACCGCCGGACAATGAGCAGTTCTTC
>TRBJ2-3|NA|NA|TRBV7-3
CASSSGLPGPDTQYF
TGTGCCAGCAGTTCTGGACTCCCTGGCCCAGATACGCAGTATTTT
>TRBJ2-7|TRBD2|NA|TRBV7-2
CASSLARTSVYEQYF
TGTGCCAGCAGCTTAGCGCGGACTAGCGTCTACGAGCAGTACTTC
>TRBJ2-7|NA|few|TRBV6-1
CASSMRLVGEQYF
TGTGCCAGCAGCATGAGACTAGTCGGGGAGCAGTACTTC
>TRBJ2-1|TRBD1|NA|TRBV6-1
CASMRGDRAANEQFF
TGTGCCAGCATGAGGGGGGACAGGGCGGCCAATGAGCAGTTCTTC
>TRBJ2-4|NA|NA|TRBV4-3
CASSVTDKNIQYF
TGCGCCAGCAGCGTTACAGACAAAAACATTCAGTACTTC
>TRBJ2-7|TRBD2|NA|TRBV4-3
CASSQARGTSGSYEQYF
TGCGCCAGCAGCCAAGCGAGAGGGACTAGCGGTTCCTACGAGCAGTACTTC
>TRBJ2-3|NA|NA|TRBV4-3
CASSPGVSSTDTQYF
TGCGCCAGCAGCCCGGGGGTTTCTAGCACAGATACGCAGTATTTT
>TRBJ2-2|NA|NA|TRBV20-1
CSASLQPSTGELFF
TGCAGTGCGAGTCTACAGCCATCCACCGGGGAGCTGTTTTTT
>TRBJ2-1|TRBD2|few|TRBV27
CASSIGLAGLNEQFF
TGTGCCAGCAGTATCGGACTAGCGGGCCTCAATGAGCAGTTCTTC
>TRBJ1-4|NA|NA|TRBV27
CASSFTGETNEKLFF
TGTGCCAGCAGTTTCACAGGAGAGACTAATGAAAAACTGTTTTTT
>TRBJ2-2|NA|NA|TRBV5-5
CASSSYREGGTGELFF
TGTGCCAGCAGCTCGTACAGGGAAGGGGGCACCGGGGAGCTGTTTTTT
>TRBJ1-5|TRBD1|NA|TRBV5-4
CASSLGTALGQPQHF
TGTGCCAGCAGCCTTGGGACAGCCCTAGGGCAGCCCCAGCATTTT
>TRBJ2-7|NA|NA|TRBV4-3
CASSQGAKLSTEQYF
TGCGCCAGCAGCCAAGGGGCAAAACTATCAACCGAGCAGTACTTC
>TRBJ2-1|NA|NA|TRBV20-1
CSARDLGYNEQFF
TGCAGTGCTAGAGATTTAGGCTACAATGAGCAGTTCTTC
>TRBJ2-7|TRBD2|few|TRBV11-2
CASSLLAGIYEQYF
TGTGCCAGCAGCTTACTAGCGGGAATTTACGAGCAGTACTTC
>TRBJ2-1|TRBD2|NA|TRBV27
CASSLSLAGDIEQFF
TGTGCCAGCAGTTTGAGTCTAGCGGGGGACATTGAGCAGTTCTTC
>TRBJ2-7|NA|NA|TRBV6-5
CASHTKYEQYF
TGTGCCAGCCATACAAAGTACGAGCAGTACTTC
>TRBJ2-1|TRBD2|NA|TRBV14
CASSQALAGDYNEQFF
TGTGCCAGCAGCCAAGCCCTAGCGGGGGATTACAATGAGCAGTTCTTC
>TRBJ2-3|NA|NA|TRBV2
CARYGRVPSTDTQYF
TGTGCCAGATACGGCCGAGTACCCAGCACAGATACGCAGTATTTT
>TRBJ2-2|NA|few|TRBV6-5
CASSYTRTGELFF
TGTGCCAGCAGTTATACAAGAACCGGGGAGCTGTTTTTT